Presented here are 13 T cell receptor beta chains from one specimen sequenced in a study of T cells expressing NK-cell markers. TCRdb reprocessed the 5' RACE reads and stores each CDR3 protein as one record, lacking DNA. The sample yields approximately 110,000 distinct CDR3 sequences, of which the top ten take up approximately 17%. What was sequenced was blood T cells: a sorted CD56 or NKG2C T cell subset, CD4+ or CD8+ T cells, or bulk PBMC T cells (not recorded which). These receptors originate from a woman between 18 and 75 years old in good health.

This rearrangement joins TRBV12-3 or TRBV12-4 to TRBJ1-2. The CDR3 covers 14 residues. The CDR3 loop reads CASSTGPMIDGYTF.

The V gene is TRBV14, the J gene TRBJ2-5; TCRdb returns TRBD2, unconfirmable since there is no DNA. Germline values: CDR1 SGHDN, CDR2 FVKESK. This CDR3 is built from 13 residues. The CDR3 protein is CASSRAGEETQYF.

The chain uses TRBV12-3 or TRBV12-4 and TRBJ2-5; there is no DNA to check the TCRdb D call of TRBD2. The CDR3 spans 14 residues. CDR3 residues: CASSFGRAEETQYF.

The chain recombines TRBV7-3 with TRBJ2-2; TCRdb's D call of TRBD1 is untestable without DNA. CDR3 length equals 17 residues. Looked up from germline, CDR1 is SGHTA and CDR2 is FQGTGA. This chain's CDR3 is CASSLLGEMGDTGELFF.

The V call is TRBV7-3, the J call TRBJ2-1; TCRdb indicates TRBD1, and absent DNA this call remains unverified. The V gene's germline CDR1 is SGHTA and CDR2 FQGTGA. The CDR3 is made up of 16 amino acids. Here the CDR3 reads CASSLTRGDRAHEQFF. Looking up the rest from reference TRBV7-3 and TRBJ2-1 gives the full variable domain: GAGVSQTPSNKVTEKGKYVELRCDPISGHTALYWYRQSLGQGPEFLIYFQGTGAADDSGLPNDRFFAVRPEGSVSTLKIQRTERGDSAVYLCASSLTRGDRAHEQFFGPGTRLTVL.

The rearrangement links TRBV12-3 or TRBV12-4 to TRBJ2-4. CDR3 length: 15 amino acids. The chain's CDR3 is CASSLPGDSTNIQYF.

V usage is TRBV4-3 and J usage is TRBJ1-6; no DNA is available, so the TRBD1 call from TCRdb remains unchecked. There are 16 residues in the CDR3. CDR1 and CDR2 (germline): LGHNA, YSLEER. The CDR3 sequence is CASSQARGTGSSPLHF.

CDR3 amino acids: CASSTPGLAGGMPYNEQFF. The chain carries TRBV21-1 and TRBJ2-1; TCRdb lists TRBD2, though no DNA is available to test this call. TRBV21-1 is deemed a pseudogene. CDR3 length: 19 amino acids.

The CDR3 loop reads CASSVGTVNSPLHF. The gene calls are TRBV9 and TRBJ1-6; the D call of TRBD1 rests on TCRdb alone, since no DNA is present to check it. The CDR3 loop spans 14 amino acids. The germline CDR1 and CDR2 sequences are SGDLS and YYNGEE. Variable domain in full (rest from reference TRBV9 and TRBJ1-6): DSGVTQTPKHLITATGQRVTLRCSPRSGDLSVYWYQQSLDQGLQFLIQYYNGEERAKGNILERFSAQQFPDLHSELNLSSLELGDSALYFCASSVGTVNSPLHFGNGTRLTVT.

The rearrangement links TRBV7-9 to TRBJ2-1; absent DNA, TCRdb's TRBD2 call cannot be checked. From germline, CDR1 is SEHNR and CDR2 FQNEAQ (reference sequence). This CDR3 is 15 amino acids long. CDR3: CASSPSLAGDNEQFF.

The chain has TRBV7-3 and TRBJ1-2. The length of the CDR3 is 13 residues. Germline CDR1 reads SGHTA; CDR2 reads FQGTGA. This chain's CDR3 is CASSPGGAYGYTF.

The chain employs TRBV19 and TRBJ1-4; as DNA is missing, the TRBD1 call by TCRdb cannot be tested. Per the germline V gene, CDR1 is LNHDA and CDR2 is SQIVND (reference sequence). The CDR3 totals 11 residues. The CDR3: CASSTGQPLFF.

The chain is built from TRBV12-3 or TRBV12-4 and TRBJ2-1; the D gene TCRdb calls, TRBD2, cannot be checked with no DNA. This CDR3 spans 16 amino acids. The CDR3 loop is CASSSMTSGSINEQFF.